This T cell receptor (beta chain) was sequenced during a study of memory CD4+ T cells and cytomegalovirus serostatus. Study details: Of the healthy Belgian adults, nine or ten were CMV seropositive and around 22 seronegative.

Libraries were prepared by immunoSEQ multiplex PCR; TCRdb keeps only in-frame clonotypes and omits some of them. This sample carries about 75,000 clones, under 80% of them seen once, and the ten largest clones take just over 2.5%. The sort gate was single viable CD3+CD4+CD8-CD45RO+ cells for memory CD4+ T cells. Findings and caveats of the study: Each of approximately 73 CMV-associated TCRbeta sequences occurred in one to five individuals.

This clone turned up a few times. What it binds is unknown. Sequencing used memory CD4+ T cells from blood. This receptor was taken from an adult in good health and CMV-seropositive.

CDR3: CASSQGVPNEKLFF. The CDR3 nucleotides read TGTGCCAGCAGCCAGGGGGTCCCTAATGAAAAACTGTTTTTT. The V gene is TRBV14, the J gene TRBJ1-4, with a tentative D call TRBD1 (5 bases). CDR3 length equals 14 residues. In germline, CDR1 is SGHDN, CDR2 FVKESK. V was trimmed by 3 bases and J by 3 bases, leaving 8 bases between them. Together with reference TRBV14 and TRBJ1-4, the CDR3 gives the full variable domain: EAGVTQFPSHSVIEKGQTVTLRCDPISGHDNLYWYRRVMGKEIKFLLHFVKESKQDESGMPNNRFLAERTGGTYSTLKVQPAELEDSGVYFCASSQGVPNEKLFFGSGTQLSVL.